This T cell receptor (beta chain) is drawn from a study of human T cells and chemical hapten exposure. TCRdb recomputed calls from the RACE reads with MiXCR, one row per CDR3 protein. The data contain more than 55,000 distinct CDR3 sequences, roughly a tenth of them singletons. This clonotype was picked up many times. Noted time point: pre-sensitization, week 0. Treatment in this sample: therapeutic diphenylcyclopropenone sensitization with weekly scalp DPC. Alopecia patients, 18 to 70 years old and DPC-suitable, served as donors. The CDR3 runs 13 residues. Looked up from germline, CDR1 is GTSNPN and CDR2 is SVGIG (reference sequence). The V end was cut by 3 bases, the J end by 1 base, with 9 bases between.

The clonotype comes from a man aged 40-49 years with alopecia areata. Some clones in this sample may be carry-over from other donors' samples. The chain couples TRBV30 to TRBJ1-1; a weak D match, TRBD1 (6 bases). The input for sequencing was whole blood, taken in connection with sensitization to the hapten diphenylcyclopropenone (DPC). The CDR3 protein is CAWSGTQNTEAFF. The DNA of the CDR3 is TGTGCCTGGAGCGGGACACAGAACACTGAAGCTTTCTTT.